This T cell receptor beta chain came from a study of T cell repertoires in cytomegalovirus infection. On the study more broadly: Matching HLA type, along with CMV infection, was indicated by public TCR beta signatures.

TCRdb analysed the reads with MiXCR anew, one entry per CDR3 protein. The table includes more than 95,000 distinct CDR3 sequences, 32% detected once. Study conclusions and caveats: Identification of carriers of CMV plus the relevant HLA was performed using cumulative public TCR beta family frequency.

V was cut by 0 bases and J by 4 bases, with 13 bases left in between. The CDR3 consists of 16 residues. CDR1 SGHTA and CDR2 FQGNSA come from the germline V gene. This clonotype has ten or more counts. The antigen is not known. The input for sequencing was CD8+ T cells from cultured PBMCs, taken from culture after CMV antigen stimulation. This sequence was found in a human donor in good health (CMV status not recorded). Some clones in this sample may be carry-over from other donors' samples. The gene calls are TRBV7-2 and TRBJ2-1, with D perhaps matching TRBD1 or TRBD2 (6 bases each). The CDR3 is CASSLAGGGTYNEQFF. For the CDR3, the DNA is TGTGCCAGCAGCTTAGCGGGGGGCGGGACATACAATGAGCAGTTCTTC.